What follows are 7 T cell receptor beta chains derived from one specimen sequenced in a study of response to subunit inactivated influenza vaccine. TCRdb re-called the RT-PCR reads with MiXCR, one entry per CDR3 protein. The sample has 600,000 to 850,000 distinct CDR3 sequences; 13% to 15% are singletons. The material was PBMCs from blood, obtained less than 15 days before vaccination. The receptors stem from a man in his fifties or sixties who received an inactivated influenza vaccine.

The rearrangement joins TRBV29-1 to TRBJ2-1; D remains ambiguous. This CDR3 spans 16 amino acids. CDR1 SQVTM and CDR2 ANQGSEA come from the germline V gene. V shed 3 bases and J shed 2 bases, with 17 bases lying between them. The CDR3 region is CSVDVLKGGTYNEQFF. The CDR3 DNA reads as TGCAGCGTTGACGTACTTAAGGGCGGAACCTACAATGAGCAGTTCTTC.

This clonotype was seen ten or more times. The rearrangement uses TRBV7-2 and TRBJ2-7; 11 nucleotides match TRBD2. The germline V gene has CDR1 SGHTA and CDR2 FQGNSA. The length of the CDR3 is 14 residues. The V and J ends lost 4 bases and 2 bases, in that order; junction bases with no gene match: 1. CDR3 bases: TGTGCCAGCAGCTCTAGCGGGGGGCCCTACGAGCAGTACTTC. Translated, it gives CASSSSGGPYEQYF.

This clonotype appeared many times. The chain is built from TRBV29-1 and TRBJ2-7; 7 nucleotides line up with TRBD1. After removal of 7 bases from V and 4 bases from J, the junction contained 10 bases not matched to a gene. CDR1 is SQVTM and CDR2 is ANQGSEA in the germline V gene. CDR3 length equals 13 residues. CDR3 sequence reads: CSALGEGAYEQYF. Here the CDR3 DNA reads TGCAGCGCCCTGGGAGAGGGGGCTTACGAGCAGTACTTC.

This clonotype was detected only a few times. This may come from a read error, since a much larger clone is one base off. The chain employs TRBV4-2 and TRBJ1-5; D might be TRBD1 (6 bases). V lost 1 base to trimming and J lost 6 bases, with 7 bases between them. Germline CDR1 reads LGHNA; CDR2 reads YNFKEQ. The CDR3 is 13 amino acids. The CDR3: CASSQGGAQPQHF. CDR3 nucleotides: TGTGCCAGCAGCCAAGGGGGGGCTCAGCCCCAGCATTTT.

V gene TRBV12-3 or TRBV12-4 combines with J gene TRBJ1-1; 8 nucleotides align to TRBD1. J lost 4 bases, V lost 3 bases, and 1 base had no gene match. The CDR3 is 13 residues long. DNA of the CDR3: TGTGCCAGCAGTTTGGGACAGGCCACTGAAGCTTTCTTT. This codes for CASSLGQATEAFF.

CDR3 in DNA: TGTGCCAGCAGTAGAAAGACGGACCACTACGAGCAGTACTTC. Encoded protein: CASSRKTDHYEQYF. This chain links TRBV6-2 or TRBV6-3 with TRBJ2-7; no reliable D call. Per germline, CDR1 MNHEY and CDR2 SVGEGT. This CDR3 is 14 amino acids long. The ends were cut back, 5 bases at V and 3 bases at J, with 14 bases in the middle.

This clonotype was counted a few times. This chain uses TRBV27 with TRBJ2-1; 11 bases are a match to TRBD2. With V trimmed by 3 bases and J by 9 bases, 10 bases remained unmatched. Germline V gene data show CDR1 as MNHEY and CDR2 as SMNVEV (reference sequence). CDR3 length equals 16 residues. The CDR3 reads CASSFVGSGRAGEQFF. CDR3 DNA: TGTGCCAGCAGTTTCGTTGGTAGCGGGAGGGCCGGTGAGCAGTTCTTC.